The present entry profiles one T cell receptor (beta chain) with its context. Here immunoSEQ multiplex PCR was the method, and the copy in TCRdb shows in-frame clones only, minus some. This sample carries about 66,000 clones, approximately 79% of them seen once, and the ten largest clones take 6.6%. The data were obtained in a study of blood T cell repertoires in COVID-19. The germline gives CDR1 SEHNR, CDR2 FQNEAQ (reference sequence). The CDR3 spans 16 residues. The germline V and J ends were trimmed by 3 bases and 0 bases, with 12 bases remaining between them. The TCR comes from a man between 60 and 70 years old with acute or convalescent COVID-19. The J gene is TRBJ2-1, the V gene TRBV7-9; a weak D match, TRBD2 (5 bases). The sequenced sample was peripheral blood. The CDR3 DNA follows: TGTGCCAGCAGCTTGGGCCCCAGCGGCTCCTACAATGAGCAGTTCTTC. Translating it yields CASSLGPSGSYNEQFF. Full variable domain (missing parts from reference TRBV7-9 and TRBJ2-1): DTGVSQNPRHKITKRGQNVTFRCDPISEHNRLYWYRQTLGQGPEFLTYFQNEAQLEKSRLLSDRFSAERPKGSFSTLEIQRTEQGDSAMYLCASSLGPSGSYNEQFFGPGTRLTVL.